Included here is one T cell receptor beta chain sequence, with context. This CDR3 is 17 amino acids long. Trimming took 0 bases from V and 0 from J, leaving 13 bases between them. Per germline, CDR1 SGHKS and CDR2 YYEKEE (reference sequence). As handled by the study authors: Scientists estimated how many nucleated cells there were by amplifying reference gene primers. Method: immunoSEQ multiplex PCR; TCRdb's copy keeps in-frame clones and lacks some. V and J calls and clone size are as listed in that table; D and trimming were resolved from the DNA. Here the sample spans tens of thousands of clones, approximately 90% being singletons. The data originate from a study of blood T cell repertoires in COVID-19. Looking at the study overall: T cells, B-cell-depleted T cells, or PBMCs supplied cDNA or gDNA.

The TCR was taken from a man between 45 and 60 years old with acute or convalescent COVID-19. The J gene is TRBJ1-5, the V gene TRBV5-5; D is unclear. Sequencing input: peripheral blood. CDR3 sequence: CASSLEEAGYSNQPQHF. CDR3 nucleotides: TGTGCCAGCAGCTTGGAAGAGGCCGGATATAGCAATCAGCCCCAGCATTTT.